Below, 22 T cell receptor beta chains from the same sample are listed, as sequenced in a study of T cell responses to AZD1222 COVID-19 vaccine. Sequencing used immunoSEQ multiplex PCR; TCRdb keeps in-frame clones, though not all of them. The sample records under 150,000 clones, just over 90% being singletons. The sequencing used peripheral blood, collected 28 days after the second AZD1222 dose. Source of these receptors: an adult who received the AZD1222 COVID-19 vaccine.

The V call is TRBV6-6, the J call TRBJ1-5, with D possibly being TRBD1 (5 bases). The CDR3 loop spans 13 amino acids. Germline CDR1 is MNHNY and CDR2 is SVGAGI (reference sequence). V was trimmed by 6 bases and J by 6 bases, leaving 12 bases between them. This chain's CDR3 is CASSFTGIQPQHF. DNA for the CDR3: TGTGCCAGCAGCTTCACAGGCATTCAGCCCCAGCATTTT.

V gene TRBV4-1 combines with J gene TRBJ1-5; 10 bases map to TRBD1. Trimming removed 5 bases from V and 4 bases from J; junction bases left unmatched: 2. This CDR3 has 14 residues. CDR1 and CDR2 (germline): MGHRA, YSYEKL. The CDR3 sequence is CASSGTGVNQPQHF. Written as DNA, the CDR3 is TGCGCCAGCAGCGGGACAGGGGTTAATCAGCCCCAGCATTTT.

This clone was counted a few times. The chain is built from TRBV19 and TRBJ2-7; 7 nucleotides agree with TRBD2. Per germline, CDR1 LNHDA and CDR2 SQIVND (reference sequence). V lost 0 bases, J lost 2 bases, and 4 bases stayed unmatched. The CDR3 length is 15 residues. CDR3 DNA: TGTGCCAGTAGTATAGATCCAGCGGGGCCCTACGAGCAGTACTTC. Translation: CASSIDPAGPYEQYF.

The table lists this clone with many counts. J is TRBJ2-1 and V is TRBV5-4; TRBD2 is a possible D gene (5 bases). CDR3 length: 14 amino acids. Per germline, CDR1 SGHNT and CDR2 YYREEE (reference sequence). Between the trimmed V and J ends, which lost 0 bases and 6 bases, there was a span of 10 bases. CDR3 residues: CASSLGEKRNEQFF. The CDR3 coding sequence is TGTGCCAGCAGCTTGGGGGAGAAGCGCAATGAGCAGTTCTTC.

Of note for this clone: Other DNA sequences in the same sample also yield this CDR3. This sequence joins TRBV7-2 and TRBJ2-3, with D perhaps matching TRBD1 (6 bases). Germline V gives CDR1 SGHTA, CDR2 FQGNSA. Deletions cut 5 bases from V and 6 bases from J, with 12 bases between. CDR3 length equals 13 residues. The CDR3 sequence: CASSLGTTDTQYF. CDR3 DNA: TGTGCCAGCAGCCTCGGGACAACCGATACGCAGTATTTT.

The chain combines TRBV2 with TRBJ1-5, with D tentatively TRBD1 (6 bases). The CDR3 sequence is 12 residues long. Trimming removed 3 bases from V and 15 bases from J, with 15 bases in between. Germline V CDR1 and CDR2: SNHLY, FYNNEI. The CDR3 DNA follows: TGTGCCAGCAGTGATCTTAATGGGGGGGCGCATTTT. Residues: CASSDLNGGAHF.

The chain has TRBV7-2 and TRBJ1-1; 7 positions agree with TRBD1. The CDR3 has 15 amino acids. The germline V gene encodes CDR1 SGHTA and CDR2 FQGNSA. Unmatched junction bases numbered 9, after V lost 3 bases and J lost 5 bases. Here the CDR3 DNA reads TGTGCCAGCAGCTTTCAGGGGGGGGCAGGTACTGAAGCTTTCTTT. Protein: CASSFQGGAGTEAFF.

The chain's CDR3 is CATGTGNTGELFF. CDR3 DNA: TGTGCCACCGGGACAGGGAACACCGGGGAGCTGTTTTTT. The genes are TRBV19 and TRBJ2-2, with 8 bases that match TRBD1. Germline V gene sequence: CDR1 LNHDA, CDR2 SQIVND (reference sequence). This CDR3 contains 13 residues. V lost 10 bases and J lost 1; bases outside the gene matches: 2.

The chain has TRBV27 and TRBJ1-2; 7 bases map to TRBD1. Germline V gene sequence: CDR1 MNHEY, CDR2 SMNVEV (reference sequence). The CDR3 length is 13 residues. J lost 8 bases, V lost 3 bases, and 6 bases had no gene match. The chain's CDR3 is CASSFRQGVGYTF. The DNA for the CDR3 is TGTGCCAGCAGTTTTCGACAGGGTGTCGGCTACACCTTC.

The J gene is TRBJ2-5, the V gene TRBV3-1 (or the pseudogene TRBV3-2); 7 bases match TRBD2. The CDR3 is 16 amino acids. After removal of 1 base from V and 6 bases from J, the junction contained 11 bases not matched to a gene. CDR1 and CDR2 from the germline V gene are LGHDT and YNNKEL (reference sequence). CDR3 DNA: TGTGCCAGCAGCCAAGTGGGTACTAGCGTTCCAAAGACCCAGTACTTC. Residues: CASSQVGTSVPKTQYF.

The genes are TRBV5-1 and TRBJ1-2; D not resolved. V was cut by 4 bases and J by 2 bases, with 18 bases left in between. The CDR3 has 16 amino acids. Germline CDR1 reads SGHRS; CDR2 reads YFSETQ. The CDR3 coding sequence is TGCGCCAGCAGCCTGGATGGTCTGCTGATGAACTATGGCTACACCTTC. This encodes CASSLDGLLMNYGYTF.

The rearrangement joins TRBV10-1 to TRBJ2-7; D tentatively fits TRBD1 or TRBD2 (5 bases each). V gave up 2 bases and J gave up 0 bases, with 11 bases separating them. The CDR3 runs 15 residues. Germline V lookup: CDR1 WNHNN, CDR2 SYGVQD (reference sequence). The CDR3, as DNA: TGCGCCAGCAGTGAGAATATGGGGGACTCCTACGAGCAGTACTTC. It yields the protein CASSENMGDSYEQYF.

The rearrangement links TRBV4-1 to TRBJ1-5; D remains unclear. This CDR3 has 13 amino acids. Germline V gives CDR1 MGHRA, CDR2 YSYEKL. V lost 4 bases to trimming and J lost 6 bases, with 10 bases between them. The CDR3 DNA reads TGCGCCAGCAGCCTTGGCAGAGGTCAGCCCCAGCATTTT. This translates into CASSLGRGQPQHF.

This chain links TRBV9 with TRBJ1-3; a possible D gene is TRBD1 (5 bases). V was shortened by 0 bases and J by 9 bases, with 10 bases between the two germline ends. CDR1 is SGDLS and CDR2 is YYNGEE in the germline V gene. The CDR3 is 13 amino acids. CDR3 nucleotide sequence: TGTGCCAGCAGCGTAGCTGATGGGGCCACCATATATTTT. It encodes CASSVADGATIYF.

J is TRBJ2-5 and V is TRBV30; D unclear. Trimming removed 3 bases from V and 5 bases from J, with 10 bases in between. CDR1 GTSNPN and CDR2 SVGIG come from the germline V gene (reference sequence). The CDR3 has 12 residues. CDR3 protein: CAWSPGGETQYF. CDR3 sequence (DNA): TGTGCCTGGAGCCCGGGTGGGGAGACCCAGTACTTC.

This chain uses TRBV5-1 with TRBJ1-2, with D unresolved. V lost 0 bases and J lost 1, with 10 bases in between. Germline V gene data show CDR1 as SGHRS and CDR2 as YFSETQ. The CDR3 runs 15 residues. CDR3 region: CASSLAKTYNYGYTF. The CDR3 DNA follows: TGCGCCAGCAGCTTGGCGAAGACCTATAACTATGGCTACACCTTC.

This clone was seen a single time. V usage is TRBV19 and J usage is TRBJ1-3; TRBD1 matches 8 bases. The V gene end was trimmed by 7 bases and the J gene end by 6 bases; junction bases not matched to a gene: 11. This CDR3 region has 15 residues. Germline CDR1 is LNHDA and CDR2 is SQIVND (reference sequence). DNA for the CDR3: TGTGCCAGTATCTCGACAGGGGAAAGCGAAAACACCATATATTTT. Its translation is CASISTGESENTIYF.

V and J are TRBV7-8 and TRBJ1-1; D uncertain. The CDR3 is made up of 14 amino acids. The germline V gene has CDR1 SGHVS and CDR2 FQNEAQ. Trimming shortened V by 1 base and J by 1 base, and 7 bases separated the two germline ends. CDR3 in DNA: TGTGCCAGCAGCTTAGGAAACAGGAACACTGAAGCTTTCTTT. Its protein product is CASSLGNRNTEAFF.

This clone was counted once. The chain joins TRBV27 to TRBJ1-5; unclear D gene. This CDR3 region has 13 residues. Germline-derived CDR1 and CDR2 are MNHEY and SMNVEV (reference sequence). V shed 4 bases and J shed 2 bases, with 6 bases lying between them. The CDR3 DNA reads TGTGCCAGCAGTTATGAGGGCAATCAGCCCCAGCATTTT. Translating gives CASSYEGNQPQHF.

The chain uses TRBV4-2 and TRBJ2-5, with 8 bases identical to TRBD2. V trimming: 0 bases; J trimming: 4 bases; junction bases outside the gene matches: 7. There are 16 residues in the CDR3. Germline CDR1 LGHNA, CDR2 YNFKEQ. DNA for the CDR3: TGTGCCAGCAGCCAAGACCCGGCGGGGGGAGGAGAGACCCAGTACTTC. Its protein is CASSQDPAGGGETQYF.

This clone was seen only a few times. V usage is TRBV3-1 (or the pseudogene TRBV3-2) and J usage is TRBJ2-1; 7 positions agree with TRBD2. CDR3 size: 16 residues. V was clipped by 2 bases and J by 4 bases; unmatched bases: 8. Germline V gene sequence: CDR1 LGHDT, CDR2 YNNKEL (reference sequence). The CDR3 loop is CASSQRSSGGYNEQFF. The CDR3 region has the DNA TGTGCCAGCAGCCAAAGGTCTAGCGGAGGTTACAATGAGCAGTTCTTC.

The V call is TRBV5-1, the J call TRBJ2-7, with 8 positions matching TRBD1. V lost 4 bases and J lost 3; bases outside the gene matches: 3. The CDR3 runs 13 residues. CDR1 is SGHRS and CDR2 is YFSETQ in the germline V gene. CDR3 loop: CASSLGTGYEQYF. The CDR3 nucleotides read TGCGCCAGCAGCCTAGGGACAGGCTACGAGCAGTACTTC. The full variable domain, completed using reference TRBV5-1 and TRBJ2-7, is KAGVTQTPRYLIKTRGQQVTLSCSPISGHRSVSWYQQTPGQGLQFLFEYFSETQRNKGNFPGRFSGRQFSNSRSEMNVSTLELGDSALYLCASSLGTGYEQYFGPGTRLTVT.